These T cell receptor beta chains were read from a single sample in a study of T cells after yellow fever vaccination. TCRdb re-called the 5' RACE reads through MiXCR, storing one row per CDR3 protein. The sample has some 340,000 distinct CDR3 sequences, 4.1% seen once. The sequenced sample was PBMCs, obtained 5 days after the yellow fever booster vaccination. These receptors were taken from a young man who received the YFV17D yellow fever vaccine. Each CDR3 is given with its conserved first and last residue. A D gene is named only where the DNA matches it firmly. Where a row states a size, it is once, few, many or the class of an expanded clone; other rows omit it.

d_gene: .
v_gene: TRBV4-3
abundance: few
j_gene: TRBJ1-4
CDR3aa: CASSQQTGTGEKLFF
CDR3nt: TGCGCCAGCAGCCAACAGACAGGAACAGGTGAAAAACTGTTTTTT

d_gene: .
v_gene: TRBV6-1
abundance: .
j_gene: TRBJ1-1
CDR3aa: CAAKPRNTEAFF
CDR3nt: TGTGCCGCCAAACCGAGGAACACTGAAGCTTTCTTT

d_gene: .
v_gene: TRBV7-9
abundance: .
j_gene: TRBJ2-5
CDR3aa: CASSLGLVVETQYF
CDR3nt: TGTGCCAGCAGCTTAGGTTTAGTCGTGGAGACCCAGTACTTC

d_gene: .
v_gene: TRBV19
abundance: few
j_gene: TRBJ2-1
CDR3aa: CASTLGGATYNEQFF
CDR3nt: TGTGCCAGTACCCTTGGGGGGGCTACCTACAATGAGCAGTTCTTC

d_gene: TRBD1
v_gene: TRBV5-1
abundance: many
j_gene: TRBJ2-6
CDR3aa: CASSRTGAGANVLTF
CDR3nt: TGCGCCAGCAGCCGGACAGGGGCTGGGGCCAACGTCCTGACTTTC

d_gene: .
v_gene: TRBV4-3
abundance: many
j_gene: TRBJ2-2
CDR3aa: CASSRDKPGPETPNTGELFF
CDR3nt: TGCGCCAGCAGCCGAGATAAGCCGGGACCAGAGACCCCGAACACCGGGGAGCTGTTTTTT

d_gene: .
v_gene: TRBV27
abundance: .
j_gene: TRBJ2-7
CDR3aa: CASSSYRTVAYEQYF
CDR3nt: TGTGCCAGCAGTTCCTACAGGACAGTTGCCTACGAGCAGTACTTC

d_gene: TRBD1
v_gene: TRBV11-2
abundance: .
j_gene: TRBJ2-3
CDR3aa: CASRGRYDRGGDTQYF
CDR3nt: TGTGCCAGCAGGGGGAGATATGACAGGGGGGGAGATACGCAGTATTTT

d_gene: TRBD1
v_gene: TRBV20-1
abundance: few
j_gene: TRBJ1-5
CDR3aa: CSAAGQGRSNQPQHF
CDR3nt: TGCAGTGCTGCTGGACAGGGTAGGAGCAATCAGCCCCAGCATTTT

d_gene: .
v_gene: TRBV5-1
abundance: .
j_gene: TRBJ1-4
CDR3aa: CASRGLFVSNEKLFF
CDR3nt: TGCGCCAGCAGGGGTCTATTTGTCAGCAACGAAAAACTGTTTTTT

d_gene: .
v_gene: TRBV27
abundance: .
j_gene: TRBJ2-7
CDR3aa: CASSLRSGLHEQYF
CDR3nt: TGTGCCAGCAGTTTAAGGTCAGGGCTACACGAGCAGTACTTC

d_gene: .
v_gene: TRBV19
abundance: .
j_gene: TRBJ1-1
CDR3aa: CASSSDPPTEAFF
CDR3nt: TGTGCCAGTAGCTCAGATCCCCCCACTGAAGCTTTCTTT

d_gene: .
v_gene: TRBV7-7
abundance: few
j_gene: TRBJ2-5
CDR3aa: CASSPDISGETQYF
CDR3nt: TGTGCCAGCAGCCCCGACATCAGTGGAGAGACCCAGTACTTC

d_gene: .
v_gene: TRBV24-1
abundance: many
j_gene: TRBJ2-3
CDR3aa: CATSDQRHTQYF
CDR3nt: TGTGCCACCAGTGATCAGCGGCATACGCAGTATTTT

d_gene: TRBD1
v_gene: TRBV7-2
abundance: few
j_gene: TRBJ2-3
CDR3aa: CASSSRITTGASTDTQYF
CDR3nt: TGTGCCAGCAGCTCGAGAATTACTACAGGGGCTAGCACAGATACGCAGTATTTT

d_gene: .
v_gene: TRBV6-2/TRBV6-3
abundance: many
j_gene: TRBJ1-1
CDR3aa: CASRSGFSGNTEAFF
CDR3nt: TGTGCCAGCAGATCGGGGTTTTCCGGGAACACTGAAGCTTTCTTT

d_gene: TRBD1
v_gene: TRBV6-2/TRBV6-3
abundance: few
j_gene: TRBJ1-5
CDR3aa: CASRYDRGAQPQHF
CDR3nt: TGTGCCAGCAGGTACGACAGGGGAGCCCAGCCCCAGCATTTT

d_gene: TRBD2
v_gene: TRBV28
abundance: .
j_gene: TRBJ2-3
CDR3aa: CASGSGGVSTDTQYF
CDR3nt: TGTGCCAGCGGATCTGGGGGGGTCAGCACAGATACGCAGTATTTT

d_gene: .
v_gene: TRBV5-1
abundance: many
j_gene: TRBJ2-3
CDR3aa: CASSFGGATDTQYF
CDR3nt: TGCGCCAGCAGCTTTGGAGGGGCCACAGATACGCAGTATTTT

d_gene: .
v_gene: TRBV7-2
abundance: many
j_gene: TRBJ2-4
CDR3aa: CASSEEGWGNIQYF
CDR3nt: TGTGCCAGCAGCGAGGAGGGCTGGGGAAACATTCAGTACTTC

d_gene: TRBD1
v_gene: TRBV11-1
abundance: few
j_gene: TRBJ2-4
CDR3aa: CASGSGTGGSIQYF
CDR3nt: TGTGCAAGCGGATCCGGGACAGGGGGATCCATTCAGTACTTC

d_gene: .
v_gene: TRBV10-3
abundance: many
j_gene: TRBJ2-2
CDR3aa: CAIRGTGGELFF
CDR3nt: TGTGCCATCAGAGGAACGGGCGGGGAGCTGTTTTTT

d_gene: TRBD2
v_gene: TRBV6-6
abundance: .
j_gene: TRBJ2-7
CDR3aa: CASSATSGGSLYEQYF
CDR3nt: TGTGCCAGCAGTGCGACTAGCGGGGGGTCCCTCTACGAGCAGTACTTC

d_gene: .
v_gene: TRBV7-6
abundance: few
j_gene: TRBJ1-1
CDR3aa: CASSSSGLNTEAFF
CDR3nt: TGTGCCAGCAGCTCATCAGGGTTGAACACTGAAGCTTTCTTT

d_gene: TRBD1
v_gene: TRBV12-3/TRBV12-4
abundance: few
j_gene: TRBJ2-5
CDR3aa: CASSWTGVGTQYF
CDR3nt: TGTGCCAGCAGTTGGACAGGGGTAGGGACCCAGTACTTC

d_gene: TRBD1
v_gene: TRBV7-2
abundance: many
j_gene: TRBJ2-5
CDR3aa: CASSLTGTVQETQYF
CDR3nt: TGTGCCAGCAGCTTGACCGGGACAGTACAAGAGACCCAGTACTTC

d_gene: .
v_gene: TRBV7-9
abundance: many
j_gene: TRBJ2-2
CDR3aa: CASSFPTEGDTGELFF
CDR3nt: TGTGCCAGCAGCTTCCCGACGGAGGGAGACACCGGGGAGCTGTTTTTT

d_gene: TRBD1
v_gene: TRBV7-9
abundance: .
j_gene: TRBJ1-4
CDR3aa: CASIRTGGNNEKLFF
CDR3nt: TGTGCCAGCATCAGGACAGGGGGCAATAATGAAAAACTGTTTTTT

d_gene: .
v_gene: TRBV20-1
abundance: .
j_gene: TRBJ2-1
CDR3aa: CSARDIRGSYNEQFF
CDR3nt: TGCAGTGCTAGAGATATCCGGGGTTCCTACAATGAGCAGTTCTTC

d_gene: .
v_gene: TRBV29-1
abundance: many
j_gene: TRBJ1-1
CDR3aa: CSAEDGMNTEAFF
CDR3nt: TGCAGCGCGGAAGACGGGATGAACACTGAAGCTTTCTTT

d_gene: .
v_gene: TRBV6-5
abundance: .
j_gene: TRBJ1-2
CDR3aa: CASSRTADNYGYTF
CDR3nt: TGTGCCAGCAGCCGGACAGCTGATAACTATGGCTACACCTTC

d_gene: TRBD2
v_gene: TRBV29-1
abundance: many
j_gene: TRBJ2-7
CDR3aa: CSVWGSGGDEQYF
CDR3nt: TGCAGCGTGTGGGGGTCGGGAGGGGACGAGCAGTACTTC

d_gene: .
v_gene: TRBV5-1
abundance: few
j_gene: TRBJ2-7
CDR3aa: CASSLGSGTYEQYF
CDR3nt: TGCGCCAGCAGCTTGGGGTCGGGGACCTACGAGCAGTACTTC

d_gene: .
v_gene: TRBV29-1
abundance: few
j_gene: TRBJ2-1
CDR3aa: CSVDRDEQFF
CDR3nt: TGCAGCGTTGACAGGGATGAGCAGTTCTTC

d_gene: .
v_gene: TRBV5-1
abundance: .
j_gene: TRBJ2-1
CDR3aa: CASSFVSDSRVGRFF
CDR3nt: TGCGCCAGCAGCTTTGTCTCTGATAGTCGGGTAGGGCGGTTCTTC

d_gene: .
v_gene: TRBV6-2/TRBV6-3
abundance: .
j_gene: TRBJ1-1
CDR3aa: CASSYSMGRGKMNTEAFF
CDR3nt: TGTGCCAGCAGTTACTCGATGGGCAGGGGAAAAATGAACACTGAAGCTTTCTTT

d_gene: .
v_gene: TRBV5-1
abundance: many
j_gene: TRBJ2-3
CDR3aa: CASSLSSSGTDTQYF
CDR3nt: TGCGCCAGCAGCTTGTCCTCTAGCGGCACAGATACGCAGTATTTT

d_gene: .
v_gene: TRBV5-6
abundance: many
j_gene: TRBJ2-7
CDR3aa: CASSFPGGYEQYF
CDR3nt: TGTGCCAGCAGCTTTCCAGGGGGGTACGAGCAGTACTTC

d_gene: TRBD1
v_gene: TRBV2
abundance: .
j_gene: TRBJ1-5
CDR3aa: CASSRTGSYQPQHF
CDR3nt: TGTGCCAGCAGTCGGACAGGCAGCTATCAGCCCCAGCATTTT

d_gene: .
v_gene: TRBV3-1
abundance: few
j_gene: TRBJ1-1
CDR3aa: CASSQVLSNTEAFF
CDR3nt: TGTGCCAGCAGCCAGGTGTTATCGAACACTGAAGCTTTCTTT

d_gene: .
v_gene: TRBV20-1
abundance: .
j_gene: TRBJ2-7
CDR3aa: CSASLTAPSYEQYF
CDR3nt: TGCAGTGCTAGTCTTACAGCTCCCTCCTACGAGCAGTACTTC